This is a list of T cell receptor beta chains from one sample in a study of CD8 T cells in Susac syndrome. TCRdb reprocessed the immunoSEQ multiplex PCR reads with MiXCR, giving one entry per CDR3 protein. Here the sample spans roughly 60,000 distinct CDR3 sequences, 85% to 95% being singletons. The sample was CD8+ T cells from PBMCs. The receptors here all came from a human donor in good health. Both conserved end residues are part of each CDR3. A D gene is named only where the DNA matches it firmly. Expanded clones get a size class; other rows say once, few or many, or leave the size out.

D	J	V	size	DNA	CDR3
-	TRBJ1-2	TRBV6-5	once	TGTGCCAGCAGCCCTACCTCCCCGGTAGATGGCTACACCTTC	CASSPTSPVDGYTF
TRBD2	TRBJ2-5	TRBV2	-	TGTGCCAGCATCGGACTAGCGGGGACCCAAGAGACCCAGTACTTC	CASIGLAGTQETQYF
-	TRBJ2-5	TRBV6-5	once	TGTGCCAGCAGTCCGAACCATTGGGAGACCCAGTACTTC	CASSPNHWETQYF
-	TRBJ2-2	TRBV4-1	-	TGCGCCAGCAGTCGGGGCGCGGGCGGGGAGCTGTTTTTT	CASSRGAGGELFF
TRBD1	TRBJ1-5	TRBV28	-	TGTGCCAGCAGTCCCCATTTGGGGACAGGGGGAGGTCAGCCCCAGCATTTT	CASSPHLGTGGGQPQHF
TRBD2	TRBJ2-3	TRBV10-3	-	TGTGCCATCAGTGACGTTGCGGGGGGGCCGCGCACAGATACGCAGTATTTT	CAISDVAGGPRTDTQYF
-	TRBJ2-3	TRBV5-1	-	TGCGCCAGCAGCTTTGAACAGGGGAGGAACACAGATACGCAGTATTTT	CASSFEQGRNTDTQYF
TRBD1	TRBJ2-7	TRBV29-1	-	TGCAGCGTCCAAAGACAGGGGAGCGACGAGCAGTACTTC	CSVQRQGSDEQYF
-	TRBJ1-2	TRBV4-1	-	TGCGCCAGCAGCTCGTGGAACGGGGATGGCTACACCTTC	CASSSWNGDGYTF
-	TRBJ1-2	TRBV29-1	-	TGCAGCGCCCCGGGACTTGGGGACTATGGCTACACCTTC	CSAPGLGDYGYTF
-	TRBJ2-4	TRBV9	-	TGTGCCAGCAGCGAGGCCGGCGGGGAAGCGGTCAAAAACATTCAGTACTTC	CASSEAGGEAVKNIQYF
-	TRBJ2-5	TRBV20-1	-	TGCAGTGTTGAAGGACAGCAAGAGACCCAGTACTTC	CSVEGQQETQYF
-	TRBJ2-1	TRBV15	-	TGTGCCACCAGCAGAACCCACCCCGGGACGTCTGAGCAGTTCTTC	CATSRTHPGTSEQFF
-	TRBJ2-3	TRBV7-6	once	TGTGCCAGCAGCCCCTGGGCCGGGGACATAGTGATCTATTTT	CASSPWAGDIVIYF
-	TRBJ2-1	TRBV30	-	TGTGCCTGGAGTGAGTGGGGAAGTGGGGCATACAATGAGCAGTTCTTC	CAWSEWGSGAYNEQFF
TRBD1	TRBJ1-2	TRBV5-1	-	TGCGCCAGCAGCTTAGGACAGGGGGTCTATGGCTACACCTTC	CASSLGQGVYGYTF
-	TRBJ1-1	TRBV5-1	-	TGCGCCAGCAGCATGACCGGGAAGAACACTGAAGCTTTCTTT	CASSMTGKNTEAFF
-	TRBJ1-1	TRBV25-1	-	TGTGCCAGCAGTGGCCGGGACACCCAGGTAGGGGCTTTCTTT	CASSGRDTQVGAFF
TRBD2	TRBJ2-3	TRBV2	-	TGTGCCAGCAGTGGACTAGCGGGGGGCACAGATACGCAGTATTTT	CASSGLAGGTDTQYF
-	TRBJ1-2	TRBV9	-	TGTGCCAGCAGCGTCACCCCAGGGTTAGAATATGGCTACACCTTC	CASSVTPGLEYGYTF
-	TRBJ2-1	TRBV2	-	TGTGCCAGCAAGGCCGGGCCGGGGTCCTACAATGAGCAGTTCTTC	CASKAGPGSYNEQFF
TRBD2	TRBJ2-7	TRBV5-1	-	TGCGCCAGCAGCTCGGGACTATTCTACGAGCAGTACTTC	CASSSGLFYEQYF
-	TRBJ1-4	TRBV29-1	-	TGCAGCGTTGAAGATACAAAGGATGAAAAACTGTTTTTT	CSVEDTKDEKLFF
-	TRBJ1-1	TRBV29-1	-	TGCAGCGTTGGAGGGGAGGGGACTGAAGCTTTCTTT	CSVGGEGTEAFF
-	TRBJ2-2	TRBV5-1	-	TGCGCCAGCAGCTTGGTCGGGCAACGCACCGGGGAGCTGTTTTTT	CASSLVGQRTGELFF
TRBD2	TRBJ2-2	TRBV2	-	TGTGCCAGTAGCGGGGGACGCACCGGGGAGCTGTTTTTT	CASSGGRTGELFF
-	TRBJ2-5	TRBV4-1	-	TGCGCCAGCAGCCAAGAACCGGGGACCTTGGAGACCCAGTACTTC	CASSQEPGTLETQYF
-	TRBJ2-7	TRBV21-1	-	TGTGCCAGCAGCTCAATAGGGGGGGGTTTCTCCTACGAGCAGTACTTC	CASSSIGGGFSYEQYF
TRBD1	TRBJ2-1	TRBV4-1	-	TGCGCCAGCAGCCAAGAGCCAGGGGGTAGCTCCTACAATGAGCAGTTCTTC	CASSQEPGGSSYNEQFF
-	TRBJ1-2	TRBV29-1	once	TGCAGCGTTGATGGATCCCTGGAGGACGTACTCGACTATGGCTACACCTTC	CSVDGSLEDVLDYGYTF
-	TRBJ2-2	TRBV2	-	TGTGCCACTAGGGGGGCGGGGACCGGGGAGCTGTTTTTT	CATRGAGTGELFF
TRBD1	TRBJ2-3	TRBV5-1	-	TGCGCCAGCAGCCAAGGGACAGGGACCAGCACAGATACGCAGTATTTT	CASSQGTGTSTDTQYF
-	TRBJ1-2	TRBV7-9	-	TGTGCCAGCAGCTACGACAGAGAGATAAACTATGGCTACACCTTC	CASSYDREINYGYTF
-	TRBJ1-5	TRBV13	-	TGTGCCAGCAGCTTAGGTCGCGGCGGAGAGCGCAATCAGCCCCAGCATTTT	CASSLGRGGERNQPQHF
-	TRBJ2-7	TRBV20-1	-	TGCAGTGCTAGAGACGGCGGGACTGCTGATTACGAGCAGTACTTC	CSARDGGTADYEQYF
-	TRBJ2-7	TRBV2	-	TGTGCCAGCAGTCCGGAGCCCGCTGACTACGAGCAGTACTTC	CASSPEPADYEQYF
TRBD1	TRBJ2-7	TRBV5-5	-	TGTGCCAGCAGCTTTGACCGGGACAGGACTTGGGAGCAGTACTTC	CASSFDRDRTWEQYF
TRBD1	TRBJ2-7	TRBV5-1	-	TGTGCCAGCAGCTTCGGGACAGGGTCCTACGAGCAGTACTTC	CASSFGTGSYEQYF
-	TRBJ2-7	TRBV19	-	TGTGCCAGTAGTCCACTTCAGGGGACGGGTTCCTCCTACGAGCAGTACTTC	CASSPLQGTGSSYEQYF
-	TRBJ1-4	TRBV29-1	-	TGCAGCGCTACGGGCCACCAGGGTGAAAAACTGTTTTTT	CSATGHQGEKLFF
TRBD1	TRBJ2-5	TRBV2	-	TGTGCCAGCAGTCCCACGTGGGGGACAGGGCAAGAGACCCAGTACTTC	CASSPTWGTGQETQYF
-	TRBJ1-6	TRBV20-1	once	TGCAGTGCTAGTGAGCAGGGTTATAATTCACCCCTCCACTTT	CSASEQGYNSPLHF
-	TRBJ2-5	TRBV6-6	-	TGTGCCAGCAGTGAGGGGGAGACCCAGTACTTC	CASSEGETQYF
-	TRBJ1-4	TRBV9	-	TGTGCCAGCAGCGTGGGGGAGATGGATGAAAAACTGTTTTTT	CASSVGEMDEKLFF
-	TRBJ1-5	TRBV3-1	-	TGTGCCAGCAGCCCTACGAAAGGGGGGGGCAATCAGCCCCAGCATTTT	CASSPTKGGGNQPQHF
TRBD1	TRBJ1-1	TRBV24-1	-	TGTGCCACCAGTACTGGACAGGGGTTCACTGAAGCTTTCTTT	CATSTGQGFTEAFF
-	TRBJ2-3	TRBV27	-	TGTGCCAGCAGTTCCAGGATATCCACAGATACGCAGTATTTT	CASSSRISTDTQYF